A selection of T cell receptor beta chains follows, all from one sample in a study of T-cell reconstitution after alpha-beta-depleted transplantation in children. MiXCR, applied by TCRdb to the PCR reads, yields one record per CDR3 protein. The table has around 250,000 distinct CDR3 sequences, 7.5% to 9.5% seen once. This specimen was PBMCs, mostly from graft donor cells, taken 180 days after TCRalphabeta/CD19-depleted stem cell transplant. The receptors derive from a male patient under 18 who had a stem cell transplant for acute lymphoblastic leukemia, so the T cells may come from the graft donor. Both conserved end residues are part of each CDR3. A D gene is named only where the DNA matches it firmly. Clone sizes are shown as once, few or many counts, or a class when the clone is expanded.

TRBV20-1	NA	many	TRBJ2-5	CSASGLGGAPQETQYF	TGCAGTGCTAGTGGTCTTGGGGGGGCTCCCCAAGAGACCCAGTACTTC
TRBV28	NA	few	TRBJ2-5	CASSFFSVETQYF	TGTGCCAGCAGTTTCTTTAGCGTGGAGACCCAGTACTTC
TRBV20-1	NA	many	TRBJ1-1	CSARGDVGTEAFF	TGCAGTGCTAGGGGTGATGTTGGCACTGAAGCTTTCTTT
TRBV24-1	NA	many	TRBJ2-7	CATSDSGRGYEQYF	TGTGCCACCAGTGACTCAGGGAGGGGGTACGAGCAGTACTTC
TRBV5-1	TRBD1	many	TRBJ2-7	CASSRTGSYEQYF	TGTGCCAGCAGTCGGACAGGGTCCTACGAGCAGTACTTC
TRBV12-3/TRBV12-4	TRBD1	many	TRBJ2-2	CASSFVFKGARDTGELFF	TGTGCCAGCAGTTTTGTCTTCAAGGGGGCACGGGACACCGGGGAGCTGTTTTTT
TRBV7-9	NA	many	TRBJ2-7	CASSLSGRGYEQYF	TGTGCCAGCAGCCTGTCCGGGAGAGGGTACGAGCAGTACTTC
TRBV12-3/TRBV12-4	NA	many	TRBJ2-3	CASRRTVTDTQYF	TGTGCCAGCAGAAGGACAGTCACAGATACGCAGTATTTT
TRBV4-2	TRBD2	many	TRBJ2-1	CASSLSSGSYNEQFF	TGTGCCAGCAGCCTATCTAGCGGTTCCTACAATGAGCAGTTCTTC
TRBV28	NA	many	TRBJ2-1	CASSLQLGEQFF	TGTGCCAGCAGTTTACAACTAGGAGAGCAGTTCTTC
TRBV7-2	TRBD1	many	TRBJ2-1	CASKGTGGVNEQFF	TGTGCCAGCAAGGGGACAGGGGGCGTGAATGAGCAGTTCTTC
TRBV7-9	TRBD1	many	TRBJ2-1	CASSLPQDRVHEQFF	TGTGCCAGCAGCTTACCTCAGGACAGGGTCCATGAGCAGTTCTTC
TRBV20-1	NA	many	TRBJ1-2	CSAPLRDGGYGYTF	TGCAGTGCTCCCCTGAGGGACGGGGGCTATGGCTACACCTTC
TRBV6-1	NA	many	TRBJ2-2	CASSEDGELFF	TGTGCCAGCAGTGAAGATGGGGAGCTGTTTTTT
TRBV15	NA	many	TRBJ1-3	CATSLVAGNTIYF	TGTGCCACCAGCTTGGTTGCTGGAAACACCATATATTTT
TRBV10-3	NA	many	TRBJ1-2	CAISEYPTNNYGYTF	TGTGCCATCAGTGAGTATCCGACCAACAACTATGGCTACACCTTC
TRBV5-5	NA	many	TRBJ1-1	CASSSGLLNTEAFF	TGTGCCAGCAGTTCAGGGCTCTTGAACACTGAAGCTTTCTTT